This T cell receptor (beta chain) was retrieved from a study of OX40 agonist ivuxolimab in advanced cancers. Trimming stripped 2 bases from V and 5 bases from J, with 10 bases between. The germline CDR1 and CDR2 sequences are MNHNY and SVGAGI (reference sequence). This CDR3 has 14 amino acids. Repertoires were generated with immunoSEQ multiplex PCR, while TCRdb's copy carries only in-frame clones and drops some. The repertoire includes about 10,000 clones, approximately 87% of them detected once, and 10% to 15% sits in the top ten. This clone was picked up one time. Sequencing was performed on CD4+ or CD8+ T cells sorted from blood, taken in a trial of the OX40 agonist ivuxolimab. This sequence originates from an adult with an advanced solid tumor such as melanoma, head and neck, liver or kidney cancer. This chain links TRBV6-6 with TRBJ2-1, with D hard to call. The CDR3 spells CASSYVQIHNEQFF. The CDR3 region has the DNA TGTGCCAGCAGTTACGTACAGATCCACAATGAGCAGTTCTTC.